One and the same sample provided the 26 T cell receptor beta chains below, sequenced in a study of T cell repertoires in cytomegalovirus infection. Using its own MiXCR run on the reads, TCRdb lists one record per CDR3 protein. The sample lists some 900,000 distinct CDR3 sequences; over 25% were seen once. No antigen has been identified for these receptors. This sample comprised cultured CD8+ T cells from PBMCs, obtained from culture after CMV antigen stimulation. The receptors originated from a human donor in good health (CMV status not recorded). Some clones in this sample may be carry-over from other donors' samples.

The CDR3 nucleotides are TGTGCCAGCCTTCTCGGTGCCGAGCAGTTCTTC. Translation: CASLLGAEQFF. The chain uses TRBV5-4 and TRBJ2-1; D not certain. Deletions cut 7 bases from V and 10 bases from J, with 12 bases between. The CDR3 runs 11 residues. CDR1 and CDR2 (germline): SGHNT, YYREEE (reference sequence). The whole variable domain, filled in from reference TRBV5-4 and TRBJ2-1, reads ETGVTQSPTHLIKTRGQQVTLRCSSQSGHNTVSWYQQALGQGPQFIFQYYREEENGRGNFPPRFSGLQFPNYSSELNVNALELDDSALYLCASLLGAEQFFGPGTRLTVL.

There are many counts of this clonotype. V and J are TRBV7-2 and TRBJ1-4, with D possibly matching TRBD1 (5 bases). Trimming took 1 base from V and 4 from J, leaving 13 bases between them. Germline V gene sequence: CDR1 SGHTA, CDR2 FQGNSA. This CDR3 has 16 residues. The CDR3 sequence is CASSLEGGALNEKLFF. For the CDR3, the DNA is TGTGCCAGCAGCTTAGAAGGCGGGGCCCTTAATGAAAAACTGTTTTTT.

The chain couples TRBV6-1 to TRBJ2-5; D remains ambiguous. Germline CDR1 MNHNS, CDR2 SASEGT. V was shortened by 1 base and J by 5 bases, with 14 bases between the two germline ends. This CDR3 comprises 15 residues. The CDR3 reads CASSEEGLIGETQYF. For the CDR3, the DNA is TGTGCCAGCAGTGAAGAGGGCTTGATCGGGGAGACCCAGTACTTC.

This clonotype was observed a handful of times. The V and J genes are TRBV27 and TRBJ2-3; D call uncertain. Germline V gene sequence: CDR1 MNHEY, CDR2 SMNVEV (reference sequence). V was shortened by 3 bases and J by 0 bases, with 10 bases between the two germline ends. CDR3 size: 15 residues. The CDR3 sequence: CASSFRLTSTDTQYF. The CDR3 region has the DNA TGTGCCAGCAGTTTCAGGTTAACTAGCACAGATACGCAGTATTTT.

This clonotype was seen just once. The CDR3 region has the DNA TGTGCCAGCAGCTTGGGGCCCTTCAGAAAAAATGAGCAGTACTTC. Residues: CASSLGPFRKNEQYF. The chain couples TRBV7-6 to TRBJ2-1, with D possibly TRBD1 on 5 matching bases. The J call may not be correct, given that the DNA end is closer to TRBJ2-7. This CDR3 contains 15 residues. The V gene's germline CDR1 is SGHVS and CDR2 FNYEAQ.

This clonotype was picked up a small number of times. This sequence joins TRBV5-6 and TRBJ1-2; no clear D gene. The CDR3 contains 14 residues. Germline lookup yields CDR1 SGHDT and CDR2 YYEEEE. V was pared by 0 bases and J by 4 bases, with 10 bases between. The CDR3 region is CASSLAALLYGYTF. The CDR3 bases are TGTGCCAGCAGCTTGGCTGCCCTCCTCTATGGCTACACCTTC.

The V gene is TRBV24-1, the J gene TRBJ2-3; 11 nucleotides agree with TRBD2. CDR1 is KGHDR, CDR2 SFDVKD, per germline. The CDR3 sequence is 15 residues long. V dropped 4 bases and J dropped 4; count of bases not matched to a gene: 3. CDR3 sequence reads: CATSDTTSGADTQYF. The CDR3 region has the DNA TGTGCCACCAGTGACACGACTAGCGGGGCAGATACGCAGTATTTT.

This rearrangement joins TRBV14 to TRBJ1-2; D call uncertain. V lost 0 bases, J lost 0 bases, and 8 bases lay in between. This CDR3 comprises 15 residues. CDR1 and CDR2 from the germline V gene are SGHDN and FVKESK. CDR3 loop: CASSQDFQTNYGYTF. For the CDR3, the DNA is TGTGCCAGCAGCCAAGATTTCCAGACTAACTATGGCTACACCTTC.

This clonotype was found a few times. CDR3 DNA: TGTGCCAGCAGTGAAGGGAGACTAGCGGGGGTCGCGCAGTTCTTC. Residues: CASSEGRLAGVAQFF. This sequence joins TRBV6-1 and TRBJ2-1; 12 bases are a match to TRBD2. The junction had 7 bases not matched to a gene; V was cut back by 1 base and J by 12 bases. CDR1 MNHNS and CDR2 SASEGT come from the germline V gene. This CDR3 spans 15 amino acids.

This clonotype was recorded a few times. The rearrangement links TRBV7-6 to TRBJ2-1, with D perhaps matching TRBD2 (6 bases). CDR1 and CDR2 from the germline V gene are SGHVS and FNYEAQ. The CDR3 is 15 residues long. Trimming shortened V by 4 bases and J by 2 bases, and 12 bases separated the two germline ends. CDR3 in amino acids: CASSSPGGTYNEQFF. In DNA form, the CDR3 reads TGTGCCAGCAGCTCCCCCGGGGGAACCTACAATGAGCAGTTCTTC.

This clonotype has more than one count but fewer than ten. J is TRBJ2-3 and V is TRBV7-6; 7 positions match TRBD2. V shed 2 bases and J 4 bases; nucleotides not matched to a gene: 9. The CDR3 is 16 residues long. The V gene's germline CDR1 is SGHVS and CDR2 FNYEAQ. CDR3 sequence: CASSLRGGGSADTQYF. The CDR3 DNA is TGTGCCAGCAGCTTAAGAGGCGGGGGAAGCGCAGATACGCAGTATTTT.

The V and J genes are TRBV4-1 and TRBJ2-5; D is uncertain. CDR1 and CDR2 from the germline V gene are MGHRA and YSYEKL. V was trimmed by 0 bases and J by 4 bases, leaving 9 bases between them. The CDR3 is 14 amino acids. The CDR3 spells CASSQDALSETQYF. In nucleotides, the CDR3 is TGCGCCAGCAGCCAAGATGCGCTATCAGAGACCCAGTACTTC.

With regard to this clonotype: This sequence may be a read error, since a much larger clone differs from it by one base. Written as DNA, the CDR3 is TGTGCCAGCAGCTTAGAGGAGAGCTCCTATAATTCACCCCTCCACTTT. It translates to CASSLEESSYNSPLHF. V is TRBV7-8 and J is TRBJ1-6; no clear D gene. The CDR3 loop spans 16 amino acids. V was pared by 1 base and J by 0 bases, with 7 bases between. The germline gives CDR1 SGHVS, CDR2 FQNEAQ.

This clonotype has a handful of counts. This sequence joins TRBV7-4 and TRBJ1-1; no reliable D call. There are 14 residues in the CDR3. Trimming took 5 bases from V and 5 from J, leaving 15 bases between them. The germline V gene has CDR1 SGHVT and CDR2 SQSDAQ. In DNA form, the CDR3 reads TGTGCCAGCAGCATGACACTGGGGAATACTGAAGCTTTCTTT. It specifies CASSMTLGNTEAFF. The variable domain in full, completed from reference TRBV7-4 and TRBJ1-1, reads GAGVSQSPRYKVAKRGRDVALRCDSISGHVTLYWYRQTLGQGSEVLTYSQSDAQRDKSGRPSGRFSAERPERSVSTLKIQRTEQGDSAVYLCASSMTLGNTEAFFGQGTRLTVV.

This clonotype was counted a few times. The CDR3 here is CASRGISGNTIYF. CDR3 nucleotide sequence: TGTGCCAGCAGGGGGATCTCTGGAAACACCATATATTTT. The J gene is TRBJ1-3, the V gene TRBV6-5, with no clear D. CDR1 is MNHEY and CDR2 is SVGAGI in the germline V gene. V dropped 6 bases and J dropped 0 bases, with 6 bases sitting between them. The CDR3 extends over 13 amino acids.

This clonotype was detected many times. The chain's CDR3 is CASSLRSNTMNTEAFF. The CDR3 DNA reads TGTGCCAGCAGCTTAAGGTCCAACACCATGAACACTGAAGCTTTCTTT. J is TRBJ1-1 and V is TRBV7-9; D is ambiguous. The V end was cut by 2 bases, the J end by 0 bases, with 13 bases between. Per the germline V gene, CDR1 is SEHNR and CDR2 is FQNEAQ (reference sequence). The CDR3 loop spans 16 amino acids. The whole variable domain, remainder taken from reference TRBV7-9 and TRBJ1-1, is DTGVSQNPRHKITKRGQNVTFRCDPISEHNRLYWYRQTLGQGPEFLTYFQNEAQLEKSRLLSDRFSAERPKGSFSTLEIQRTEQGDSAMYLCASSLRSNTMNTEAFFGQGTRLTVV.

The chain recombines TRBV25-1 with TRBJ2-2; TRBD2 might be the D (6 bases). Germline-derived CDR1 and CDR2 are MGHDK and SYGVNS. Trimming removed 3 bases from V and 0 bases from J, with 11 bases in between. This CDR3 is built from 16 residues. CDR3 nucleotide sequence: TGTGCCAGCAGTGAGGGGGGATGGTCGAACACCGGGGAGCTGTTTTTT. This codes for CASSEGGWSNTGELFF.

This clonotype was recorded many times. The chain employs TRBV7-9 and TRBJ2-1; TRBD1 agrees at 10 bases. The germline gives CDR1 SEHNR, CDR2 FQNEAQ (reference sequence). Trimming took 11 bases from V and 2 from J; bases not matched to a gene: 9. The CDR3 has 15 residues. CDR3 sequence: CAGDRGPTTYNEQFF. The CDR3 nucleotides are TGTGCCGGGGACAGGGGACCTACAACCTACAATGAGCAGTTCTTC.

As DNA, the CDR3 is TGTGCCAGCAGTCCGATCCATCGCACCGGGGAGCTGTTTTTT. It is translated as CASSPIHRTGELFF. The gene calls are TRBV27 and TRBJ2-2; D remains ambiguous. Germline-derived CDR1 and CDR2 are MNHEY and SMNVEV (reference sequence). Trimming shortened V by 5 bases and J by 4 bases, and 11 bases separated the two germline ends. The CDR3 loop spans 14 amino acids.

In its sample, this clonotype was seen once. This chain links TRBV27 with TRBJ2-1; D gene ambiguous. This CDR3 is built from 11 residues. The V and J ends lost 3 bases and 10 bases respectively, with 7 bases between them. CDR1 MNHEY and CDR2 SMNVEV come from the germline V gene (reference sequence). The CDR3 is CASSFRQEQFF. CDR3 coding DNA: TGTGCCAGCAGTTTCCGGCAGGAGCAGTTCTTC.

The chain joins TRBV7-9 to TRBJ2-6; 11 bases fit TRBD2. The junction had 8 bases not matched to a gene; V was cut back by 1 base and J by 3 bases. This CDR3 is built from 19 residues. Germline loops: CDR1 SEHNR, CDR2 FQNEAQ (reference sequence). The CDR3 nucleotides are TGTGCCAGCAGCTTAGACCGGACTAGCGGGTCCCTTGGGGCCAACGTCCTGACTTTC. It is translated as CASSLDRTSGSLGANVLTF.

This clonotype was observed a handful of times. V and J are TRBV18 and TRBJ1-1; 8 bases map to TRBD1. The germline gives CDR1 KGHSH, CDR2 LQKENI. This CDR3 has 15 residues. After removal of 6 bases from V and 1 base from J, the junction contained 7 bases not matched to a gene. CDR3 DNA: TGTGCCAGCTCGCCAGGGGGCCCGACGAACACTGAAGCTTTCTTT. Translated, it gives CASSPGGPTNTEAFF.

This clonotype appeared many times. One end of the junction is discordant with germline, which a read error may explain. The genes are TRBV7-2 and TRBJ2-1; D is tentatively TRBD1 or TRBD2 (5 bases each). Germline assignment: CDR1 SGHTA and CDR2 FQGNSA. This CDR3 is built from 14 residues. CDR3 loop: CASSGRDDYSEQFF. CDR3 in DNA: TGTGCCAGCAGCGGTAGGGACGACTACAGTGAGCAGTTCTTC. The full variable domain, its missing parts supplied by reference TRBV7-2 and TRBJ2-1, is GAGVSQSPSNKVTEKGKDVELRCDPISGHTALYWYRQSLGQGLEFLIYFQGNSAPDKSGLPSDRFSAERTGGSVSTLTIQRTQQEDSAVYLCASSGRDDYSEQFFGPGTRLTVL.

The rearrangement links TRBV6-1 to TRBJ1-2; D is uncertain. This CDR3 spans 10 amino acids. Trimming removed 11 bases at V and 7 bases at J, with 11 bases between. Looked up from germline, CDR1 is MNHNS and CDR2 is SASEGT. This CDR3 is CAAFVSGYTF. DNA of the CDR3: TGTGCCGCCTTTGTCAGTGGCTACACCTTC.

The rearrangement links TRBV7-6 to TRBJ1-1; 7 nucleotides agree with TRBD1. CDR1 and CDR2 from the germline V gene are SGHVS and FNYEAQ. This CDR3 region has 18 residues. Trimming cost V 6 bases and J 0 bases; bases outside gene matches: 16. CDR3 residues: CASSWNPPGQSMNTEAFF. The CDR3 DNA is TGTGCCAGCAGTTGGAACCCGCCGGGACAGTCCATGAACACTGAAGCTTTCTTT.

The chain has TRBV13 and TRBJ1-2; weak D call: TRBD1 (5 bases). V was cut by 3 bases and J by 2 bases, with 10 bases left in between. The germline gives CDR1 PRHDT, CDR2 FYEKMQ (reference sequence). This CDR3 contains 14 residues. The CDR3 region is CASSLGRRNYGYTF. The CDR3, as DNA: TGTGCCAGCAGCTTGGGGCGGCGAAACTATGGCTACACCTTC.